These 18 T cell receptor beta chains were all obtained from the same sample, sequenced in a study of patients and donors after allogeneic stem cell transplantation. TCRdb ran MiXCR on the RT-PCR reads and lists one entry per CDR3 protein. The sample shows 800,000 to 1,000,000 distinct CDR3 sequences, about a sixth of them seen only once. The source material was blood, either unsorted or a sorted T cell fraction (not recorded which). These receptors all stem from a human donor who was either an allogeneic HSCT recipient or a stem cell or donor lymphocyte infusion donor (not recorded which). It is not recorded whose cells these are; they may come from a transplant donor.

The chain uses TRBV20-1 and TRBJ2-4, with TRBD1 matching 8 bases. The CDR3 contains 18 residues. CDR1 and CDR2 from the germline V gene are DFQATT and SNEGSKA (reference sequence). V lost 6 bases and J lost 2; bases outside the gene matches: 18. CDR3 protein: CSAIYRGVDLQSKNIQYF. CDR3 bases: TGCAGTGCGATCTACAGGGGGGTAGACCTTCAATCCAAAAACATTCAGTACTTC.

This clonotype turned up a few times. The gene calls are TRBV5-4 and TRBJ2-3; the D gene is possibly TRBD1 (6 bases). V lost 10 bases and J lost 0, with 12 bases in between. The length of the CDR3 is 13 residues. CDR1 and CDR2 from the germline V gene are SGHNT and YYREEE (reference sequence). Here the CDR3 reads CAATGRSTDTQYF. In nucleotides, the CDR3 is TGTGCCGCCACAGGGCGGAGCACAGATACGCAGTATTTT. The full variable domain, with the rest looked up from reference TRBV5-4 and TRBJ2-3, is ETGVTQSPTHLIKTRGQQVTLRCSSQSGHNTVSWYQQALGQGPQFIFQYYREEENGRGNFPPRFSGLQFPNYSSELNVNALELDDSALYLCAATGRSTDTQYFGPGTRLTVL.

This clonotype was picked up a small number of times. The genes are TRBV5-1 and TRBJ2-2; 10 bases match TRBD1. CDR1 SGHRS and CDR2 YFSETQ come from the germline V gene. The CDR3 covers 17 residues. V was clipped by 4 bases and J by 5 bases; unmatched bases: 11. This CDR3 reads CASSGTGTGARTGELFF. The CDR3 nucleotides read TGCGCCAGCAGCGGGACCGGGACAGGGGCGAGGACCGGGGAGCTGTTTTTT.

For the CDR3, the DNA is TGTGCCAGCAGCTTGATAGGCCTACGAGGGCAGTACTTC. Protein product: CASSLIGLRGQYF. V gene TRBV5-5 combines with J gene TRBJ2-7; D gene ambiguous. The germline gives CDR1 SGHKS, CDR2 YYEKEE (reference sequence). Trimming shortened V by 1 base and J by 9 bases, and 14 bases separated the two germline ends. The CDR3 runs 13 residues.

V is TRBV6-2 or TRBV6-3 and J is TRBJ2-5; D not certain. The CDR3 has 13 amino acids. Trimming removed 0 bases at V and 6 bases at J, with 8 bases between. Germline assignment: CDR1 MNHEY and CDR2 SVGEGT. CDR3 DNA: TGTGCCAGCAGTTACTCGAGTCGGCAGACCCAGTACTTC. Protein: CASSYSSRQTQYF.

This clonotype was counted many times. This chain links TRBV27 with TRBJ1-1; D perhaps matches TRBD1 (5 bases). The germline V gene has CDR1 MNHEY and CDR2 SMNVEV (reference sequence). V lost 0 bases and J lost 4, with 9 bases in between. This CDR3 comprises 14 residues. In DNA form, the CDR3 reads TGTGCCAGCAGTTTATCACCGGGGCGCACTGAAGCTTTCTTT. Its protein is CASSLSPGRTEAFF.

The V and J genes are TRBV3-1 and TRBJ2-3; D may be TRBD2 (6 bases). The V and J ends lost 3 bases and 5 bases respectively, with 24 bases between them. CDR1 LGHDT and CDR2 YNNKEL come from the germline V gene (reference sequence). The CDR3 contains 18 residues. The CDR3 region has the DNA TGTGCCAGCAGCCACGGAGGGATGCGGAGTTTCGCGGGAGATACGCAGTATTTT. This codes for CASSHGGMRSFAGDTQYF.

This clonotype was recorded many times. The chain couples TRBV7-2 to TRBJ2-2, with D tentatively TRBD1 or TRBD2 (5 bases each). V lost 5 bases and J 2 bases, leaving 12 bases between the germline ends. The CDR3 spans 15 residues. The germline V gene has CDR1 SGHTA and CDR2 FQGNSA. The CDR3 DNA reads TGTGCCAGCAGCCTAGAGGGGTCCAACACCGGGGAGCTGTTTTTT. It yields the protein CASSLEGSNTGELFF.

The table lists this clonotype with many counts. The CDR3 region is CASSQQTGSTPTQYF. CDR3 coding DNA: TGCGCCAGCAGCCAGCAGACAGGGAGCACGCCTACGCAGTATTTT. This chain links TRBV4-3 with TRBJ2-3, with 7 positions matching TRBD1. Germline CDR1 is LGHNA and CDR2 is YSLEER. The junction had 11 bases not matched to a gene; V was cut back by 3 bases and J by 8 bases. The CDR3 consists of 15 residues.

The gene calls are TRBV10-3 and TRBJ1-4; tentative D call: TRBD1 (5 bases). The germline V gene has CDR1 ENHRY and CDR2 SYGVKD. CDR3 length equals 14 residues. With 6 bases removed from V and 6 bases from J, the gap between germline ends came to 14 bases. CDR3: CAISHQGGDEKLFF. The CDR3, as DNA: TGTGCCATCAGCCACCAGGGTGGTGATGAAAAACTGTTTTTT.

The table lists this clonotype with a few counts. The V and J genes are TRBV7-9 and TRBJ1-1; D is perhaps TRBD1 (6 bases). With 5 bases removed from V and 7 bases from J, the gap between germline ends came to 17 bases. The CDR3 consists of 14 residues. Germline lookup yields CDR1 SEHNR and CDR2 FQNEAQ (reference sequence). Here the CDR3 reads CASSSGQPSGEAFF. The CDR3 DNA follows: TGTGCCAGCAGCAGCGGACAGCCGTCAGGTGAAGCTTTCTTT. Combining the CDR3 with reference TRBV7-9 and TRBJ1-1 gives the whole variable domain DTGVSQNPRHKITKRGQNVTFRCDPISEHNRLYWYRQTLGQGPEFLTYFQNEAQLEKSRLLSDRFSAERPKGSFSTLEIQRTEQGDSAMYLCASSSGQPSGEAFFGQGTRLTVV.

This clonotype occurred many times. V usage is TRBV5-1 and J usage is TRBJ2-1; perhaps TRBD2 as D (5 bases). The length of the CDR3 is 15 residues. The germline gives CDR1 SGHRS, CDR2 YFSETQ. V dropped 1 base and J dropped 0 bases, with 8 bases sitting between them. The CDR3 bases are TGCGCCAGCAGCTTGATGGGGAGCTCCTACAATGAGCAGTTCTTC. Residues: CASSLMGSSYNEQFF.

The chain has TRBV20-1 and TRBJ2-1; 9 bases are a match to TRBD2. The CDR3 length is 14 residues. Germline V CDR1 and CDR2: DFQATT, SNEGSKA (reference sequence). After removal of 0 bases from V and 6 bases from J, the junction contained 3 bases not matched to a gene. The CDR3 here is CSARDRRGGNEQFF. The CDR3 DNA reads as TGCAGTGCTAGAGATCGGCGGGGGGGCAATGAGCAGTTCTTC.

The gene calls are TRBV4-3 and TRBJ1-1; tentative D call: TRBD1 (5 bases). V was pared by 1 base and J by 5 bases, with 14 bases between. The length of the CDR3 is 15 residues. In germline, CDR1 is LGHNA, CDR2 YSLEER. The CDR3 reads CASSQGTGRGTEAFF. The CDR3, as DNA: TGCGCCAGCAGCCAAGGTACGGGGCGCGGGACTGAAGCTTTCTTT.

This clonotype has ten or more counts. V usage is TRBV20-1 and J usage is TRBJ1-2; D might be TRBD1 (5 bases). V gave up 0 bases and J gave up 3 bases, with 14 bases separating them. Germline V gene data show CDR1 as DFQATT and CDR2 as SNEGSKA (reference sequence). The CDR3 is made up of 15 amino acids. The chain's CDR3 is CSAREVGGGDYGYTF. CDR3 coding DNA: TGCAGTGCTAGAGAGGTCGGAGGAGGGGACTATGGCTACACCTTC.

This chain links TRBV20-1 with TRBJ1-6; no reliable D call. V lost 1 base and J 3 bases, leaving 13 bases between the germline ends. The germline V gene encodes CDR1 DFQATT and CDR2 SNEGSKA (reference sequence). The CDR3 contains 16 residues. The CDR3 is CSARGRTAYYNSPLHF. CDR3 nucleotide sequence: TGCAGTGCTAGAGGCAGGACGGCTTACTATAATTCACCCCTCCACTTT.

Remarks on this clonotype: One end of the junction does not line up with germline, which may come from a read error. CDR3 sequence (DNA): TGCGCCAGCAGTCACGGGCCTCTTGGGCTGTGTTTC. It yields the protein CASSHGPLGLCF. This chain uses TRBV23-1 with TRBJ2-4; no firm D call. TRBV23-1 is an ORF, with its function uncertain. The CDR3 spans 12 residues.

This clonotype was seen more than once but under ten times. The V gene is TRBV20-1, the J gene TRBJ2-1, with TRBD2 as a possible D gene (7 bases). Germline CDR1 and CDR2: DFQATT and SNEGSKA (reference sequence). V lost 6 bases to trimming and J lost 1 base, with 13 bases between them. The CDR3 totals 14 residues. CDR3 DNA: TGCAGTGCCGAGGGGGGGAGTTCCTACAATGAGCAGTTCTTC. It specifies CSAEGGSSYNEQFF.